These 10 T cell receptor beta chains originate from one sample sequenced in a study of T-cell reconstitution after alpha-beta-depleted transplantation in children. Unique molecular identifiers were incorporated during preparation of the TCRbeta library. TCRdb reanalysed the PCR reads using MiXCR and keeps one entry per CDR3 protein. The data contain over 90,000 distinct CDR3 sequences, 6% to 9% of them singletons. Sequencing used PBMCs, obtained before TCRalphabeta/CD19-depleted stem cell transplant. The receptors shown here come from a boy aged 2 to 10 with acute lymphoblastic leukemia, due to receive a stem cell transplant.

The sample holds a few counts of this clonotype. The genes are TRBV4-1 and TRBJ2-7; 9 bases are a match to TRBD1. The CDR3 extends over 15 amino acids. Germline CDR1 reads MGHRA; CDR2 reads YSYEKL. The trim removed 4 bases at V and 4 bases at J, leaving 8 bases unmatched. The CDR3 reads CASSPLRDRVYEQYF. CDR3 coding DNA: TGCGCCAGCAGCCCGTTGCGGGACAGGGTGTACGAGCAGTACTTC.

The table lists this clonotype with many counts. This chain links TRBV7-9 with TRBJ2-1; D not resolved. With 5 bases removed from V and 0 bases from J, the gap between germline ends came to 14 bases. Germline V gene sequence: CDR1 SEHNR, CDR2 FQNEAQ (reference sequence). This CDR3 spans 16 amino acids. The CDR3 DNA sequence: TGTGCCAGCAGCCCAATTTTCTCCTCCTCCTACAATGAGCAGTTCTTC. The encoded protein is CASSPIFSSSYNEQFF.

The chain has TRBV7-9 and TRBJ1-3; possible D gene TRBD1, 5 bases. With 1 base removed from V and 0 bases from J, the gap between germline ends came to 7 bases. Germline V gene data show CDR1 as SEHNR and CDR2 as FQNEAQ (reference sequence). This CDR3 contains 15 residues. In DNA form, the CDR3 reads TGTGCCAGCAGCTTAGTACAGGACTCTGGAAACACCATATATTTT. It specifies CASSLVQDSGNTIYF.

The CDR3 DNA is TGTGCCAGCAGCCAGGTCCAGAGGCCCCCGGGGGCCCACTACAATGAGCAGTTCTTC. This gives the protein CASSQVQRPPGAHYNEQFF. The chain recombines TRBV4-2 with TRBJ2-1; possibly TRBD1 or TRBD2 for D (6 bases each). Germline V lookup: CDR1 LGHNA, CDR2 YNFKEQ. The CDR3 covers 19 residues. Trimming pared 3 bases from V and 3 bases from J, leaving 24 bases between.

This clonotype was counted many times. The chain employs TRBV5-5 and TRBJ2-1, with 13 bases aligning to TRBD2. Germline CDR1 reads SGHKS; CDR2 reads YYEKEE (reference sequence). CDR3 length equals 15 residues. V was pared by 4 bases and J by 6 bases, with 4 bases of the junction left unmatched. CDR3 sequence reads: CASSQLAGGPNEQFF. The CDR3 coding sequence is TGTGCCAGCAGCCAACTAGCGGGGGGGCCCAATGAGCAGTTCTTC.

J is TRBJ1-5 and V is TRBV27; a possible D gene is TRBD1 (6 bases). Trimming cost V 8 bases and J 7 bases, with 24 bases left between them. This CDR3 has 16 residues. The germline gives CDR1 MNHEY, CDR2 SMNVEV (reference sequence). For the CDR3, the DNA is TGTGCCAGCGGAATAACCACGGGGGGGCCGGAACAGCCCCAGCATTTT. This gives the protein CASGITTGGPEQPQHF.

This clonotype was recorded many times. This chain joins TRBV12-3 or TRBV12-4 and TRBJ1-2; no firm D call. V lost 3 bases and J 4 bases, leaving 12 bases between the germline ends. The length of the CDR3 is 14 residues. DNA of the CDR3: TGTGCCAGCAGTTTTTCTATCAGCCCCTATGGCTACACCTTC. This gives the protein CASSFSISPYGYTF.

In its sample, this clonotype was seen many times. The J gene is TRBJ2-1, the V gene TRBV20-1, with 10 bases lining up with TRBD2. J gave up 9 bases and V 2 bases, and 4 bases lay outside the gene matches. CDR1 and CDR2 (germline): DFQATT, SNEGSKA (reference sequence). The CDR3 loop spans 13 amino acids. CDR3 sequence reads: CSARLAGVGEQFF. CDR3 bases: TGCAGTGCTAGACTAGCGGGGGTGGGTGAGCAGTTCTTC.

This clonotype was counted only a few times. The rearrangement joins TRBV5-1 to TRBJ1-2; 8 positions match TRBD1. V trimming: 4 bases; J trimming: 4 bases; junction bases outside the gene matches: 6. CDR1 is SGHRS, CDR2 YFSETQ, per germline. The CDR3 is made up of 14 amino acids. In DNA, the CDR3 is TGCGCCAGCAGCCTACGGACAGGGCCCTATGGCTACACCTTC. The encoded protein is CASSLRTGPYGYTF.

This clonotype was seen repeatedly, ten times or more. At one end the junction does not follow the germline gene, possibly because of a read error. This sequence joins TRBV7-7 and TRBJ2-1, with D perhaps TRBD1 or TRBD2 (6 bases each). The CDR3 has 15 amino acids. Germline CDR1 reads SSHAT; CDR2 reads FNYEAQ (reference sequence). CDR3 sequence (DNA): TGTGCTAGCAGCTTAGGAGGTGGGGGGCGTAATGAGCAGTTCTTC. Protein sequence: CASSLGGGGRNEQFF.